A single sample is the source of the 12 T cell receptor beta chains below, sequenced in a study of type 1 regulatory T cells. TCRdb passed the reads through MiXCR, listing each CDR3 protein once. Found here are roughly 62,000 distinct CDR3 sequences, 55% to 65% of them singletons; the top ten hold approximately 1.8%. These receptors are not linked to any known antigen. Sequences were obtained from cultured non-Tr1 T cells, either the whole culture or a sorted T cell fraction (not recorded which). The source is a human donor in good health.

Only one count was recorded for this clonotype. CDR3 coding DNA: TGTGCCAGCAGTGGTGAGGCCCAAGAGACCCAGTACTTC. Translation gives CASSGEAQETQYF. The chain carries TRBV2 and TRBJ2-5; D is uncertain. In germline, CDR1 is SNHLY, CDR2 FYNNEI. V was pared by 4 bases and J by 1 base, with 7 bases between. The CDR3 runs to 13 residues.

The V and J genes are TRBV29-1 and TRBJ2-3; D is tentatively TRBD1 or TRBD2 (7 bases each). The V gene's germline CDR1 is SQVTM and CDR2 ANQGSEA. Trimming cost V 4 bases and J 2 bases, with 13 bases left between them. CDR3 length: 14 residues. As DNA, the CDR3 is TGCAGCGTTGCCAGGGGGGGCTACACAGATACGCAGTATTTT. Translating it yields CSVARGGYTDTQYF.

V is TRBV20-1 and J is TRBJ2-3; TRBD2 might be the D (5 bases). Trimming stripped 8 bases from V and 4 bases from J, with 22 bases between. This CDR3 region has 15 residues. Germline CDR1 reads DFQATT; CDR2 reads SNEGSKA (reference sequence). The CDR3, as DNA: TGCAGTTCCCCCTCCGAGCGGCGTTCGTCAGATACGCAGTATTTT. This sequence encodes CSSPSERRSSDTQYF.

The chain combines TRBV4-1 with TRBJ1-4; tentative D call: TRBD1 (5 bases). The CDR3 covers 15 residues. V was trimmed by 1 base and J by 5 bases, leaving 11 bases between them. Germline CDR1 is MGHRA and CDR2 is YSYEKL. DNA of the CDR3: TGCGCCAGCAGCCAAGTAGCCGGGGGAAATGAAAAACTGTTTTTT. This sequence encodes CASSQVAGGNEKLFF.

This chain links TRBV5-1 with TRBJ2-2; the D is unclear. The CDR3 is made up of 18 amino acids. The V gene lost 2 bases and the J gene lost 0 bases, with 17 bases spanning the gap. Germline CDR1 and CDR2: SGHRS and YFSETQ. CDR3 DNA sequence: TGCGCCAGCAGCTTACCTAACCAAAGCACACCGAACACCGGGGAGCTGTTTTTT. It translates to CASSLPNQSTPNTGELFF.

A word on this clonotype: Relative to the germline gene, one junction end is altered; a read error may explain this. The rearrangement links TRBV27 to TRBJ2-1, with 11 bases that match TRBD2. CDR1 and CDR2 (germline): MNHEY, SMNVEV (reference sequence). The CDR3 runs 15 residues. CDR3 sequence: CPSSPTSGRRNEQFF. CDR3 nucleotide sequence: TGTCCCAGCAGTCCAACTAGCGGGAGACGCAATGAGCAGTTCTTC.

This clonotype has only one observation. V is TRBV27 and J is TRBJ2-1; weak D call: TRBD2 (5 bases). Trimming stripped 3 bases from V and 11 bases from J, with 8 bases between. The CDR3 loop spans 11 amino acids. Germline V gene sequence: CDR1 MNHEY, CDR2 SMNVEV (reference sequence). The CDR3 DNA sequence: TGTGCCAGCAGTTTCTCTAGCCAGCAGTTCTTC. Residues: CASSFSSQQFF.

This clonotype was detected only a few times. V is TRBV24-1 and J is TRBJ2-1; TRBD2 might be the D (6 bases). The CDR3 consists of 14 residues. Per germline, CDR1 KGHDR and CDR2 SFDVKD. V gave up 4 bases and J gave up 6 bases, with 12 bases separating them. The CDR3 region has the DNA TGTGCCACCAGTGAGGGAGGAAGGGTCAATGAGCAGTTCTTC. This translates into CATSEGGRVNEQFF.

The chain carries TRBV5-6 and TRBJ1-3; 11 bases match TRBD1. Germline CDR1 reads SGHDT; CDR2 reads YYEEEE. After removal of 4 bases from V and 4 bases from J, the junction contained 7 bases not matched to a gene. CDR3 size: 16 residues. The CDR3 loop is CASSGTGQGEGNTIYF. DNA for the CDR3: TGTGCCAGCAGCGGGACGGGACAGGGGGAAGGAAACACCATATATTTT.

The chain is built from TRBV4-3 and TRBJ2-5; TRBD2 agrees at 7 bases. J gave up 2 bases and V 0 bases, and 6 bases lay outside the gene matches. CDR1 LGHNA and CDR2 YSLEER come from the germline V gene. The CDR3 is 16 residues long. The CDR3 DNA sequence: TGCGCCAGCAGCCAAGATATAGCGCGGGAGCAAGAGACCCAGTACTTC. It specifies CASSQDIAREQETQYF.

The CDR3 loop reads CASLWDRVHEQYF. DNA of the CDR3: TGTGCCAGCCTCTGGGACAGGGTCCACGAGCAGTACTTC. This rearrangement joins TRBV6-1 to TRBJ2-7; 9 nucleotides align to TRBD1. V was clipped by 8 bases and J by 5 bases; unmatched bases: 7. This CDR3 is 13 amino acids long. Germline V lookup: CDR1 MNHNS, CDR2 SASEGT.

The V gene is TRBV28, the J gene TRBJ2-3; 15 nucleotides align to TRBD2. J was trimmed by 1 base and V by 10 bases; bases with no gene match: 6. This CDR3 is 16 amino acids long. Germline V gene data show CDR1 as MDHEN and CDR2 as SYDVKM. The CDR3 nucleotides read TGTGCCACAGGACTAGCGGGAGGGCCGGGCACAGATACGCAGTATTTT. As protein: CATGLAGGPGTDTQYF.